The present T cell receptor (beta chain) was sequenced within a study of control samples from healthy donors and cancer patients. Only in-frame clones appear in the TCRdb table, and some are missing; sequencing was by immunoSEQ multiplex PCR. The table has approximately 120,000 clones, 90% seen once. This clone was counted between two and nine times. Specimen: blood. The TCR sequence derives from a human donor in good health. The donor label of this sample is uncertain.

The CDR3 sequence: CASSPTAGQPQHF. In nucleotides, the CDR3 is TGTGCCAGCTCGCCCACCGCGGGTCAGCCCCAGCATTTT. V and J are TRBV18 and TRBJ1-5; D is unclear. The germline V and J ends were trimmed by 6 bases and 6 bases, with 12 bases remaining between them. CDR3 length: 13 residues. CDR1 and CDR2 from the germline V gene are KGHSH and LQKENI.